This entry is about one T cell receptor beta chain. Its cognate antigen is unknown. The data belong to a study of a mutant IDH1 vaccine in newly diagnosed glioma. Time point: week 47, end of study. Mutant IDH1 20-mer peptide, at 300 ug, made up each vaccine dose, with topical imiquimod. Losses at the gene ends were 5 bases for V and 0 bases for J; bases not matched to a gene: 4. The CDR3 has 14 residues. Per germline, CDR1 MDHEN and CDR2 SYDVKM. The assay was immunoSEQ multiplex PCR, and TCRdb's table has in-frame clones only and misses some. The sample contains about 56,000 clones, 60% to 80% of which appear only once.

The rearrangement joins TRBV28 to TRBJ2-7, with 7 bases aligning to TRBD2. The material sequenced was PBMCs, taken from a glioma patient whose treatment included an IDH1 peptide vaccine. This sequence was found in a man over 45 with glioma. The CDR3 is CASSTGGSSYEQYF. The CDR3 nucleotides are TGTGCCAGCAGTACCGGGGGGAGCTCCTACGAGCAGTACTTC.